One T cell receptor beta chain is described in this entry. Its antigen is as yet unknown. Trimming stripped 5 bases from V and 2 bases from J, with 9 bases between. Germline CDR1 reads SGHNT; CDR2 reads YENEEA. The CDR3 is 13 amino acids. The data are from a study of OX40 agonist ivuxolimab in advanced cancers. About the study: Of the participants, 40% had some prior anti-PD-1, anti-PD-L1 or anti-CTLA-4 therapy, which was allowed.

Method: immunoSEQ multiplex PCR; TCRdb's copy keeps in-frame clones and lacks some. The profile shows about 63,000 clones, around 88% of them singletons. Notes on the study in general: Clones of CD4+ and CD8+ blood T cells grew by week 6 at doses of 0.1 to 3.0 mg/kg. Mean expanded clone counts were higher in CD8+ than CD4+ T cells.

The rearrangement uses TRBV11-3 and TRBJ1-1; D possibly corresponds to TRBD1 (5 bases). The clonotype comes from an adult with an advanced solid tumor such as melanoma, head and neck, liver or kidney cancer. Here the sequenced sample was CD4+ or CD8+ T cells sorted from blood, taken in a trial of the OX40 agonist ivuxolimab. CDR3 sequence: CASSMTANTEAFF. CDR3 DNA: TGTGCCAGCAGCATGACAGCTAACACTGAAGCTTTCTTT.